The entry that follows covers one T cell receptor (beta chain) sequence. What it binds is not known. Nominally healthy donors provided the samples, though records likely missed some immune exposures. Vbeta (60) and Jbeta (13) primers were used in the PCR. Some clones are missing from TCRdb's copy, which holds only in-frame ones; the method was immunoSEQ multiplex PCR. The profile covers about 150,000 clones, with 70% to 80% appearing a single time and under 15% taken by the ten largest. The V and J ends lost 2 bases and 9 bases respectively, with 7 bases between them. The CDR3 runs to 12 residues. CDR1 and CDR2 (germline): MNHEY, SVGAGI. The data stem from a study of cytomegalovirus exposure and HLA in healthy donors. Study-wide results and caveats: When presence/absence was analysed, sequencing depth was taken to be roughly uniform across donors. A later analysis linked fewer than 20,000 TCR beta sequences to HLA alleles at 0.05 false discovery rate. In a later analysis, a missense DCLRE1C variant was linked to TCR beta V- and J-gene trimming.

The source material was PBMCs. The rearrangement uses TRBV6-5 and TRBJ2-2, with a weak D call TRBD2 (5 bases). This clonotype originated in a woman between 40 and 50 years old in good health and CMV-seronegative. CDR3 sequence: CASSYGSWELFF. The CDR3 DNA sequence: TGTGCCAGCAGTTACGGGAGCTGGGAGCTGTTTTTT.